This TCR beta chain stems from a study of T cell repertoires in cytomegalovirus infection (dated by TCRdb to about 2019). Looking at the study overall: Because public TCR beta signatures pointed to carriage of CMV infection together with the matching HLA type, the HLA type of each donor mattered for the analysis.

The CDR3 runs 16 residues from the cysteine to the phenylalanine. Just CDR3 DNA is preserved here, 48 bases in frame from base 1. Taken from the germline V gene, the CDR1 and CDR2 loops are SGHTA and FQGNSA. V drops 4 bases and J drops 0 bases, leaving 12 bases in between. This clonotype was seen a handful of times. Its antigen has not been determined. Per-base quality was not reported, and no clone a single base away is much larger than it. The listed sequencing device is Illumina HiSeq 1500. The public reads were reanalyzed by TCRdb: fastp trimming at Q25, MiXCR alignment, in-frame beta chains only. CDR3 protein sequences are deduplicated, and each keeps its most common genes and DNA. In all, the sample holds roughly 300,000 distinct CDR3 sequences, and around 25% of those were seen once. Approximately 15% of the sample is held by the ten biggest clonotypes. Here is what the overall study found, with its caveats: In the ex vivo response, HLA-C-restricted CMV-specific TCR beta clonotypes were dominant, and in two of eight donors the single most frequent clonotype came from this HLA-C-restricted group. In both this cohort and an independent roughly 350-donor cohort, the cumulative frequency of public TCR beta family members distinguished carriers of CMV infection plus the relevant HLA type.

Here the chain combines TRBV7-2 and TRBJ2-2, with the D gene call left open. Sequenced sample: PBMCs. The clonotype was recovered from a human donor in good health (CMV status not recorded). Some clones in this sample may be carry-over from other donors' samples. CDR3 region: CASSSSLLTNTGELFF. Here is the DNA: TGTGCCAGCAGCTCCAGTCTGCTTACGAACACCGGGGAGCTGTTTTTT.